The 10 T cell receptor beta chains below all came from one sample that was sequenced in a study of type 1 regulatory T cells (dated by TCRdb to the early 2020s). The instrument was an Illumina MiSeq. TCRdb redid the processing of the public reads, applying fastp at Q25 and MiXCR, and retained in-frame beta chains. Duplicate CDR3 protein sequences are folded into a single record with the most common DNA and genes. The sample profile shows approximately 97,000 distinct CDR3 sequences; 25% to 40% of them were found once. 2% to 2.5% of the sample is held by the ten biggest clonotypes. The sequencing input was CD4+ T cells, either the whole sample or a sorted fraction (not recorded which). These receptor sequences come from a human donor in good health.

This clonotype was observed a few times. The gene calls are TRBV7-3 and TRBJ2-6, with D unresolved. The CDR3 loop spans 12 amino acids. The germline V gene encodes CDR1 SGHTA and CDR2 FQGTGA. The ends were cut back, 8 bases at V and 0 bases at J, with 2 bases in the middle. CDR3 amino acids: CASGSGANVLTF. The DNA of the CDR3 is TGTGCCAGCGGCTCTGGGGCCAACGTCCTGACTTTC.

Regarding this clonotype: One end of the junction is discordant with germline, which a read error may explain. The chain is built from TRBV6-2 or TRBV6-3 and TRBJ2-2; TRBD2 might be the D (5 bases). Germline V gene sequence: CDR1 MNHEY, CDR2 SVGEGT. The length of the CDR3 is 12 residues. The CDR3 DNA reads TGTGCCAGCACCCCACCCCGAGAGGGAGCTGTTTTT. It encodes CASTPPREGAVF.

This clonotype was counted only a few times. V gene TRBV5-4 combines with J gene TRBJ2-1; 7 bases map to TRBD1. Germline-derived CDR1 and CDR2 are SGHNT and YYREEE (reference sequence). Losses at the gene ends were 0 bases for V and 0 bases for J; bases not matched to a gene: 3. The CDR3 is made up of 16 amino acids. The CDR3 DNA reads TGTGCCAGCAGCTTGGTGACAGGGAGCTCCTACAATGAGCAGTTCTTC. Encoded protein: CASSLVTGSSYNEQFF.

This clonotype was recorded a few times. The chain employs TRBV7-2 and TRBJ2-3; 8 bases align to TRBD2. This CDR3 is built from 15 residues. The V segment lost 0 bases and the J segment 4 bases; nucleotides outside the gene matches: 3. Germline loops: CDR1 SGHTA, CDR2 FQGNSA. CDR3 in DNA: TGTGCCAGCAGCTTAGCGTTACTAGCGGCAGATACGCAGTATTTT. Protein product: CASSLALLAADTQYF.

This clonotype was counted between two and nine times. The rearrangement joins TRBV12-3 or TRBV12-4 to TRBJ2-3; D not resolved. The CDR3 length is 13 residues. V was trimmed by 7 bases and J by 3 bases, leaving 11 bases between them. The CDR3 is CASTGIWTDTQYF. The CDR3 bases are TGTGCCAGCACCGGCATATGGACAGATACGCAGTATTTT.

This clonotype came up a few times. The rearrangement uses TRBV7-2 and TRBJ2-1, with 9 positions matching TRBD1. This CDR3 spans 12 amino acids. Germline V gives CDR1 SGHTA, CDR2 FQGNSA. Germline trimming cut 2 bases from V and 15 bases from J; bases unmatched to any gene: 5. This CDR3 reads CASSLRGQGWFF. CDR3 nucleotides: TGTGCCAGCAGCTTAAGAGGACAGGGGTGGTTCTTC.

The V and J genes are TRBV27 and TRBJ2-5; 10 bases match TRBD2. This CDR3 spans 16 amino acids. V shed 6 bases and J 3 bases; nucleotides not matched to a gene: 10. Germline loops: CDR1 MNHEY, CDR2 SMNVEV (reference sequence). The CDR3 DNA sequence: TGTGCCAGCAGCCGACGGCGGCTAGCGGGAGAAGAGACCCAGTACTTC. Translation: CASSRRRLAGEETQYF.

This clonotype appeared a few times. The rearrangement uses TRBV3-1 and TRBJ2-2, with a tentative D call TRBD1 (6 bases). This CDR3 comprises 16 residues. The V gene's germline CDR1 is LGHDT and CDR2 YNNKEL (reference sequence). Trimming removed 4 bases at V and 3 bases at J, with 15 bases between. CDR3 nucleotides: TGTGCCAGCAGCCCCAGGGGCCCCTGGGACACCGGGGAGCTGTTTTTT. It translates to CASSPRGPWDTGELFF.

This clonotype turned up a few times. The chain has TRBV3-1 and TRBJ2-7; D possibly corresponds to TRBD1 (5 bases). The V end was cut by 6 bases, the J end by 5 bases, with 17 bases between. Germline V gene data show CDR1 as LGHDT and CDR2 as YNNKEL (reference sequence). CDR3 length: 14 residues. This CDR3 reads CASRPGMTDHEQYF. CDR3 DNA: TGTGCCAGCAGACCAGGGATGACGGACCACGAGCAGTACTTC.

This clonotype occurred a few times. V is TRBV7-9 and J is TRBJ2-3; maybe TRBD1 (5 bases). CDR1 SEHNR and CDR2 FQNEAQ come from the germline V gene (reference sequence). Trimming cost V 6 bases and J 5 bases, with 15 bases left between them. The CDR3 runs 14 residues. The CDR3 protein is CASSRDRSLDTQYF. In DNA, the CDR3 is TGTGCCAGCAGTCGCGACAGAAGTTTAGATACGCAGTATTTT.